This TCR beta chain was identified in a study of cytomegalovirus exposure and HLA in healthy donors (dated by TCRdb to 2016 to 2017). Turning to the overall study: According to an earlier analysis of 450 to 650 of the donors, about 179 million T cells yielded 95 million to 140 million unique TCR beta sequences and approximately 280 Gb of sequence data. Across 398 genotyped donors of the cohort, an average of approximately 240,000 unique TCR beta nucleotide sequences per donor were sequenced, and approximately 17% of those sequences were non-productive. High-throughput TCR immunosequencing, statistical association of individual TCRs with disease status, and machine learning were combined to predict cytomegalovirus infection status. An early release that covered approximately 600 HLA-typed donors contained approximately 300 gigabases of sequencing data and tens of millions of unique TCR sequences. All discovery cohort repertoires had been generated using a single sequencing platform. In the later analysis, no new phenotypic data were used to find candidate immune exposures; instead, reliance was placed on TCR beta sequences and their occurrence across donors. Of the 398 genotyped donors, 81% fell in the genetic ancestry cluster associated with self-reported Caucasian donors. Because of strong linkage in the cohort, a few DR-DQ haplotypes were treated as single units for association and clustering. The study aimed to test whether signatures of past pathogen exposure could be identified by cataloging public T cell receptors. A later analysis re-analyzed previously published TCR beta repertoires from 660 or so donors and added high-resolution HLA genotyping to study TCR occurrence patterns. Along with the approximately 620-subject first cohort, a separate validation cohort of over a hundred different subjects was used. Donor age, sex, ethnicity and CMV serostatus were compiled together with the repertoire data. A later genetic analysis took genome-wide SNP genotypes for about three fifths of the 666 donors and used that subset as a discovery cohort. The study profiled the T cell repertoires of approximately 700 subjects by immunosequencing and related them to cytomegalovirus serostatus. Both class I and class II loci were covered by HLA typing, at four-digit resolution. In an earlier analysis of 587 of the donors, high-throughput TCR beta sequencing was used to judge whether each TCR beta V gene segment behaved as functional or pseudogenic. The number of donors typed differed by locus, with about 629-640 for A, B, C, DRB1 and DQB1, roughly 520 for DQA1, about 610 for DPA1, and approximately 470 for DPB1.

Compared with germline, V lacks 4 bases and J lacks 7 bases; bases without a gene match: 2. From cysteine to phenylalanine, the CDR3 is 13 amino acids long. The CDR3 DNA has 39 bases and is translated from base 1. CDR1 and CDR2 are drawn from the germline V gene: KGHSH, LQKENI. Overall results and qualifications from the work: In an earlier analysis of some 500 of the donors, most TCR beta V segments appeared in productive rearrangements about 87% or about 30% of the time, broadly matching IMGT annotations. A further reported finding was that TCR beta sequences accurately predicted the HLA-A and HLA-B alleles for most subjects in the first cohort. Several of the top co-occurrence clusters appeared to be linked to parvovirus B19, influenza, CMV and Epstein-Barr virus, according to a later analysis. The classifier was reported to diagnose cytomegalovirus status with high specificity and sensitivity in both the original and validation cohorts. Because counts were too low, roughly 18 rarely observed V segments, including chromosome 9 orphons, were left out of the earlier analysis of about 500 of the donors. In a later genetic analysis, fewer N-insertions in productive TCRs were reported among donors in an Asian-associated ancestry cluster than the approximately 630-donor mean. In a later analysis, TCR association rates were found to vary across HLA loci, with the most associated TCRs seen for DRB1 alleles and the fewest for HLA-C alleles. In a later analysis, HLA-associated TCR beta chains showed more clonal expansion and lower generation probabilities than non-associated chains that were equally common. A cluster of highly shared sequence variants was judged likely to be a technical artifact of the sequencing pipeline. For the cohort, immune exposure information was limited to CMV serostatus. This cohort had only TCR beta chains sequenced, and the lack of alpha or paired-chain data limited which features could be detected. Roughly uniform sequencing depth across donors was assumed in presence/absence analyses, although this assumption may not hold. The study gave a list of more than 150 TCR beta chains associated with cytomegalovirus. At a false discovery rate of 0.05, a later analysis linked some 18,000 TCR beta sequences to specific HLA alleles. Because some donors lacked HLA typing at each locus, the association tests relied only on the typed subset. According to the authors, the approach could potentially be generalized to other disease states and immunological phenotypes. Some IMGT-functional V segments, including TRBV6-2 and TRBV6-3, could not be told apart with the 87-base-pair reads, so those segments were excluded. In vitro tests confirmed that a few of the cytomegalovirus-associated TCR beta chains recognize cytomegalovirus antigens. Correlated functional status among segregating V segments might reflect linkage disequilibrium, but an unknown experimental factor could not be ruled out. Across donors, most TCR sequences were observed very rarely, whereas some public TCRs were present in many individuals. Strong co-occurrence of HLA alleles, especially DR and DQ, made assigning TCR associations to individual alleles difficult. According to a later analysis, most CMV-associated TCR beta chains appeared to be HLA-restricted, and the HLA associations seemed to be driven largely by CMV exposure. V-gene and J-gene trimming of TCR beta chains was associated with a missense DCLRE1C variant in a later genetic analysis, and the association was replicated in an independent cohort.

Note on this clone: The antigen this receptor binds is unknown. No base quality values were provided; no much bigger clone lies one nucleotide off. Other DNA variants within this sample encode the same CDR3.

The cohort consisted of fewer than 700 healthy bone marrow donors. At the time of sampling, every cohort member was nominally healthy, though immune exposures that went unrecorded were likely present. The donor tested CMV seronegative, placing the donor among the roughly 340 seronegative members of the cohort. A peripheral blood sample was collected from each donor, and TCR beta sequencing was performed on peripheral blood mononuclear cells. Genomic DNA extraction from the blood cell samples was performed with the Qiagen DNeasy Blood Extraction Kit. The library was obtained by the immunoSEQ multiplex PCR assay. A mixture of 60 forward primers for TCR Vbeta segments and 13 reverse primers for TCR Jbeta segments was used in the multiplex PCR. The CDR3 region of rearranged TCR beta genes was amplified from genomic DNA with a multiplex PCR assay. On the Illumina HiSeq System, the amplified TCR beta libraries were sequenced as 87-base-pair reads. Per the original workflow: Across the 500 to 700 repertoires, a later analysis counted 78 million or so unique TCR beta chains, roughly 11 million of which were shared by at least two donors. Raw reads were error-corrected and collapsed into unique sequences by a nearest-neighbor algorithm in which closely related sequences were merged to remove PCR and sequencing errors. Alignment of CDR3 sequences to IMGT reference sequences was used to assign V, D and J gene segments. For a sequence to be retained, a match of at least six nucleotides to both a V gene segment and a J gene segment was required. Rearrangements were classified as productive when the CDR3 lacked stop codons and remained in frame with V and J, and all other rearrangements were classified as non-productive. Following IMGT convention, CDR3 was defined as the stretch from the second conserved V-encoded cysteine to the conserved J-encoded phenylalanine. In an earlier analysis of approximately 500 of the donors, sequences lacking an unambiguous match to a single V gene segment were excluded. In an earlier analysis of 587 of the donors, V segments were called functional above 56.7% productive rearrangements and were called segregating when the between-donor standard deviation exceeded 5%. A statistical classification framework was developed to diagnose cytomegalovirus status using the catalog of TCR beta chain sequences. A later analysis assigned V and J genes by comparing TCR nucleotide sequences with IMGT/GENE-DB human TR gene sequences. A later analysis assigned CDR3 sequences and most-parsimonious VDJ recombination scenarios with the TCRdist pipeline. In a later analysis, every TCR beta chain was defined by the combination of its CDR3 amino acid sequence and its V-gene family, and reads without a unique V-gene family were dropped. As a way to deal with suspected cross-contamination and a sequencing artifact, a later analysis dropped 640 or so nucleotide sequences that were highly shared and had low generation probability. In a later analysis, a clonal expansion index was calculated for each public chain from normalized within-repertoire ranks of inferred template counts. A later analysis computed generation probabilities with a VDJ recombination model fitted to out-of-frame rearrangements, and checked the results against IGoR. Hypergeometric tests were used in a later analysis to score TCR-TCR, TCR-HLA and TCR-CMV co-occurrence, with a repertoire-size bias correction applied to the TCR pairs. In a later analysis, false discovery rates were estimated by permuting HLA or CMV assignments 20 times. In a later analysis, co-occurring TCRs were grouped with DBSCAN, and TCRdist sequence similarity was added when clustering was performed within HLA-allele-positive subsets. Co-occurrence clustering excluded repertoires with fewer than 30,000 or more than 120,000 public chains, plus five with anomalous nucleotide sharing. The source is immuneACCESS, and TCRdb retained only in-frame sequences with V and J called. Part of the clones is not carried over; for the studies checked, unresolved V genes explain less than half of this, and the remainder is unexplained. Clonal size and the V and J genes are those of that table, whereas D and trimming came from the DNA. For this sample there are approximately 100,000 clones; roughly 81% appear just once. The biggest ten clones account for roughly 1.5% of the sample.

The rearranged segments are TRBV18 and TRBJ1-5; the central 9 bases match TRBD1. Specimen: PBMCs. This clonotype was sampled from a middle-aged man in good health and CMV-seronegative. The CDR3 has the sequence CASSQDRGQPQHF. The bases are TGTGCCAGCTCACAGGACAGGGGACAGCCCCAGCATTTT.